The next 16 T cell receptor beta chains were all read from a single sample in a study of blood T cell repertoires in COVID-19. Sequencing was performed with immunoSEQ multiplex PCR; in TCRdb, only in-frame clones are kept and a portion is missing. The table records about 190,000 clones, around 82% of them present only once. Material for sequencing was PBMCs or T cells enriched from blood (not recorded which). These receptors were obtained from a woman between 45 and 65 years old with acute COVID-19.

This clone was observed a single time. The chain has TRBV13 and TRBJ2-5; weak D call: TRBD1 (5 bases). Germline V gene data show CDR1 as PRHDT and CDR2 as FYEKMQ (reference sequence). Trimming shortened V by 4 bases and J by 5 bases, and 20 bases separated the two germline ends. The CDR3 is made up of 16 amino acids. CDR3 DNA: TGTGCCAGCAGCTCTCATGCTTTAGGGGATCAGGAGACCCAGTACTTC. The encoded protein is CASSSHALGDQETQYF.

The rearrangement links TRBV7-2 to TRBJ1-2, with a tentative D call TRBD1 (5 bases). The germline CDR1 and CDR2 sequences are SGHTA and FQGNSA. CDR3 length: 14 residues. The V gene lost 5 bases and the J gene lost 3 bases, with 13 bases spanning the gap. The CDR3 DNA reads TGTGCCAGCAGCCCCCTCTCGGGGGACTATGGCTACACCTTC. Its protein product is CASSPLSGDYGYTF.

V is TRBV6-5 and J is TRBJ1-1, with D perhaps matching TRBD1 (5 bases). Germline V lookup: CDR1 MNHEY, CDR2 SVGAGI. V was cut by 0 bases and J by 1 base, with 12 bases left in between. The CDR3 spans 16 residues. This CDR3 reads CASSYSRQGGNTEAFF. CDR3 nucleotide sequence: TGTGCCAGCAGTTACTCGAGGCAGGGAGGGAACACTGAAGCTTTCTTT.

This CDR3 reads CASSTGQMNTEAFF. As DNA, the CDR3 is TGTGCCAGCAGCACTGGACAGATGAACACTGAAGCTTTCTTT. This sequence joins TRBV14 and TRBJ1-1, with D perhaps TRBD1 (6 bases). The CDR3 is made up of 14 amino acids. Trimming left V 5 bases short and J 0 bases short, with 10 bases between. The germline V gene encodes CDR1 SGHDN and CDR2 FVKESK.

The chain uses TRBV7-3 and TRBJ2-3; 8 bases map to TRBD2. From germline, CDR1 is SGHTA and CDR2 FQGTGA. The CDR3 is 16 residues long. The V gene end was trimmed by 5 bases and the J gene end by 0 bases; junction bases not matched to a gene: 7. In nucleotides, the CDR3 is TGTGCCAGCAGCCTCCCCACTAGCGGTAGCACAGATACGCAGTATTTT. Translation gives CASSLPTSGSTDTQYF.

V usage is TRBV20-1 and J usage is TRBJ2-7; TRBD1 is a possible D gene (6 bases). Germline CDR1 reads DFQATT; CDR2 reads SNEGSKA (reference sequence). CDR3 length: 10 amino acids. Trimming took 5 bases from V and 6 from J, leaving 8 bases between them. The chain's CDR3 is CSAEGVEQYV. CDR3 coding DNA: TGCAGTGCTGAGGGGGTCGAGCAGTACGTC.

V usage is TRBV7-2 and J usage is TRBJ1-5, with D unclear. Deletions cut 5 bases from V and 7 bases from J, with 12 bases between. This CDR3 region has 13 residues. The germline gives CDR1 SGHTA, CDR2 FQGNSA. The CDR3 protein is CASSRPGEQPQHF. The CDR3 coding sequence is TGTGCCAGCAGCCGACCCGGGGAGCAGCCCCAGCATTTT.

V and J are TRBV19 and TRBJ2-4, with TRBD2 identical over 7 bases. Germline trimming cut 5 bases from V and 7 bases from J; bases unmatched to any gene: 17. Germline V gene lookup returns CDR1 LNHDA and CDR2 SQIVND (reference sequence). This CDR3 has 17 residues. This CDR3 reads CASSFRGRPNGLNIQYF. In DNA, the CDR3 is TGTGCCAGTAGTTTTCGCGGGAGACCTAACGGTCTGAACATTCAGTACTTC.

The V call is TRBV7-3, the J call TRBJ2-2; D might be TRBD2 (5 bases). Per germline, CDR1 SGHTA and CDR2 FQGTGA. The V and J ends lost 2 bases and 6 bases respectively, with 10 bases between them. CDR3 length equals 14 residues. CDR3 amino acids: CASSLGAVAGELFF. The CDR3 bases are TGTGCCAGCAGCTTAGGAGCGGTGGCCGGGGAGCTGTTTTTT.

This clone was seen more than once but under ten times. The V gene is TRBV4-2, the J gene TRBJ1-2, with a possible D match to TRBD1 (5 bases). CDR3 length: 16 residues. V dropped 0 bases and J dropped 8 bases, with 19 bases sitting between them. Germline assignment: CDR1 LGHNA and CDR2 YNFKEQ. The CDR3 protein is CASSQEANRNSIGYTF. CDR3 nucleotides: TGTGCCAGCAGCCAAGAAGCAAACAGGAATTCTATCGGCTACACCTTC.

The CDR3 region is CASSAQDTEAFF. CDR3 nucleotide sequence: TGTGCCAGCAGTGCGCAGGACACTGAAGCTTTCTTT. The V call is TRBV2, the J call TRBJ1-1; D ambiguous. V lost 4 bases, J lost 3 bases, and 6 bases lay in between. Germline-derived CDR1 and CDR2 are SNHLY and FYNNEI. The CDR3 consists of 12 residues.

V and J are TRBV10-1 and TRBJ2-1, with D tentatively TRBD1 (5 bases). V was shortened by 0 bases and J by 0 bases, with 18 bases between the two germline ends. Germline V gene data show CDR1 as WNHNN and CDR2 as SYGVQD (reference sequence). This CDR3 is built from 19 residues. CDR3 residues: CASSESMGWGESSYNEQFF. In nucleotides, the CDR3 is TGCGCCAGCAGTGAGTCGATGGGTTGGGGCGAAAGCTCCTACAATGAGCAGTTCTTC.

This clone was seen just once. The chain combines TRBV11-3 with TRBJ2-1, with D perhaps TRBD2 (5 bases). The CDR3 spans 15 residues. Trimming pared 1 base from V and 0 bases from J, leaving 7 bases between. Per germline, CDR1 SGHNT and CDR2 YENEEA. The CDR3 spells CASSLGGSSYNEQFF. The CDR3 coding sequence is TGTGCCAGCAGCTTAGGTGGGAGCTCCTACAATGAGCAGTTCTTC.

The CDR3 sequence is CASTPGLASNYNEQFF. The CDR3 region has the DNA TGTGCCAGTACCCCTGGACTAGCCTCGAACTACAATGAGCAGTTCTTC. This chain links TRBV19 with TRBJ2-1; TRBD2 aligns across 8 bases. The ends lost 7 bases at V and 3 bases at J; junction bases unmatched: 11. The CDR3 sequence is 16 residues long. Germline V gene lookup returns CDR1 LNHDA and CDR2 SQIVND (reference sequence). Together with reference TRBV19 and TRBJ2-1, the CDR3 gives the full variable domain: DGGITQSPKYLFRKEGQNVTLSCEQNLNHDAMYWYRQDPGQGLRLIYYSQIVNDFQKGDIAEGYSVSREKKESFPLTVTSAQKNPTAFYLCASTPGLASNYNEQFFGPGTRLTVL.

The DNA of the CDR3 is TGTGCCAGCAGTAGAAACCGAGGAGCAGATGAAAAACTGTTTTTT. Its protein product is CASSRNRGADEKLFF. The chain joins TRBV28 to TRBJ1-4, with D uncertain. CDR1 is MDHEN and CDR2 is SYDVKM in the germline V gene. Deletions cut 5 bases from V and 6 bases from J, with 16 bases between. The CDR3 runs to 15 residues.

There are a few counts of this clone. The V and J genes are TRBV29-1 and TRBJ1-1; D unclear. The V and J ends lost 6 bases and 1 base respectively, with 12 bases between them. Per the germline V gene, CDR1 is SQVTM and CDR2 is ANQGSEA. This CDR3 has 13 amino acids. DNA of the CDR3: TGCAGCGTAACCTATCGACAGAACACTGAAGCTTTCTTT. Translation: CSVTYRQNTEAFF.